The TCR beta chain described here comes from a study of metastatic and nonmetastatic thyroid tumors. Study-wide findings and caveats: When malignant thyroid tumors were compared with benign nodules, TCR beta diversity was reportedly significantly higher in the malignant tumors. This held in both blood and tumor samples.

This clone was detected many times. Its antigen remains unknown. Nobody among the patients had been given any treatment before thyroid surgery. TCRdb used MiXCR to call clones anew from the PCR reads. Here the sample spans about 40,000 clones, about an eighth being singletons. V was pared by 6 bases and J by 2 bases, with 13 bases between. Germline CDR1 reads SQVTM; CDR2 reads ANQGSEA. This CDR3 contains 13 residues. The receptor comes from a female donor with papillary thyroid cancer or a benign thyroid nodule (not recorded which). Some clones in this sample may be carry-over from other donors' samples. This rearrangement joins TRBV29-1 to TRBJ2-5; the D gene is possibly TRBD1 (5 bases). Sequencing used blood. CDR3 in amino acids: CSVDILLQETQYF. The CDR3 nucleotides read TGCAGCGTGGACATCCTCTTGCAAGAGACCCAGTACTTC.